What follows is one T cell receptor beta chain and its context. The data are from a study of shared clonotypes between healthy human individuals. Data came from immunoSEQ multiplex PCR; TCRdb stores just in-frame clones and leaves some out. The sample yields roughly 500,000 clones, 95% to 97% seen once. V was trimmed by 4 bases and J by 5 bases, leaving 12 bases between them. There are 13 residues in the CDR3. CDR1 SGHRS and CDR2 YFSETQ come from the germline V gene. This receptor was taken from a woman aged 25-40 years in good health. J is TRBJ2-5 and V is TRBV5-1; D is possibly TRBD1 (5 bases). The sequenced material came from naive CD4+ T cells sorted from blood. Subset of the sample: CD45RA+ positively selected. In DNA form, the CDR3 reads TGCGCCAGCAGCGCGGCAGGGCGGGAGACCCAGTACTTC. It codes for CASSAAGRETQYF.